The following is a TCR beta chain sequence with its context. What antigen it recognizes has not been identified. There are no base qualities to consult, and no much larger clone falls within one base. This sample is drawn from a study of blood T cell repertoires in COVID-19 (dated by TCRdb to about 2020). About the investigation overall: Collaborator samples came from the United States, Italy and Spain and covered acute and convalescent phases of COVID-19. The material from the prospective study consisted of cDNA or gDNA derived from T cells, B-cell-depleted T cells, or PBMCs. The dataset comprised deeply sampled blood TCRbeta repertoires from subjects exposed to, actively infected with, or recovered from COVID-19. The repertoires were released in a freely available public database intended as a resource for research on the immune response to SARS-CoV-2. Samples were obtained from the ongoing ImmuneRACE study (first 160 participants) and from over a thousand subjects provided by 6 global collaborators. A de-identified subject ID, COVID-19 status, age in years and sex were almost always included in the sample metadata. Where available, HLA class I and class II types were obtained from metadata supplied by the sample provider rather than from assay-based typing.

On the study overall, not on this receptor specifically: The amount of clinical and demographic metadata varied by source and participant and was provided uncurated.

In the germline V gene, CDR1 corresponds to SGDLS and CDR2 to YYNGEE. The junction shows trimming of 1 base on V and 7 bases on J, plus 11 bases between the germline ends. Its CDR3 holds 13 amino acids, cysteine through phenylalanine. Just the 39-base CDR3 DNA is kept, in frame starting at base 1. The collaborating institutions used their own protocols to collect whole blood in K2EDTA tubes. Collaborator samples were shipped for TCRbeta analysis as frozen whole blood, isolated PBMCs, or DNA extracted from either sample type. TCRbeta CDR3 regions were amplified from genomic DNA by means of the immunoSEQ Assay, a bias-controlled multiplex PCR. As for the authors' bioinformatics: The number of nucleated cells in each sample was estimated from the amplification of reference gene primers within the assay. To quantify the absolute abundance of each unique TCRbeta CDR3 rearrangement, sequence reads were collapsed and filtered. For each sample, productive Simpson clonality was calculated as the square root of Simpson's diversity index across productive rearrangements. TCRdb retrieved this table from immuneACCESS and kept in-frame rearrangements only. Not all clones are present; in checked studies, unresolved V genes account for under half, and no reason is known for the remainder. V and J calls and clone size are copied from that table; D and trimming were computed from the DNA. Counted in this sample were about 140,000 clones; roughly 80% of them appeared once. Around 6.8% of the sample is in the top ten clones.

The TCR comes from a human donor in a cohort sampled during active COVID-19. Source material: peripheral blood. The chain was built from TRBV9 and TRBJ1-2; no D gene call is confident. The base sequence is TGTGCCAGCAGCGTAAGGAGAGGAATTGGCTACACCTTC. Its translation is CASSVRRGIGYTF.